In this sample, the clone carrying this TCR beta chain turned up once. Antigen unknown. Sorted subsets were amplified in replicate PCRs using around 220 ng DNA, roughly 30,000 T cell genomes. TCRdb's copy holds only in-frame clones and misses some; the assay was immunoSEQ multiplex PCR. The table records some 2.1 million clones, about 95% of them present only once. J gave up 3 bases and V 4 bases, and 4 bases lay outside the gene matches. Germline V CDR1 and CDR2: SQVTM, ANQGSEA. The CDR3 has 13 amino acids. This sample is part of a study of shared clonotypes between healthy human individuals. Study-level background: CD4 naive and memory got three plates each, CD8 naive two, CD8 memory one. Study-wide results and limits: Donor scarcity curtailed the genetic and exposure-history diversity represented herein. Apart from blood, nothing was sampled; tissue repertoires likely differ.

The naive CD8 population came from CD45RO-negative cells selected for CCR7, without terminally differentiated effector memory CD45RA+ cells. This chain connects TRBV29-1 to TRBJ2-3, with TRBD1 matching over 7 bases. The sequence was obtained from a man between 18 and 29 years old in good health. The sequencing sample was made of naive CD8+ T cells sorted from blood. The CDR3 DNA reads as TGCAGCGTTGTCCACAGGGGAACAGATACGCAGTATTTT. This encodes CSVVHRGTDTQYF.